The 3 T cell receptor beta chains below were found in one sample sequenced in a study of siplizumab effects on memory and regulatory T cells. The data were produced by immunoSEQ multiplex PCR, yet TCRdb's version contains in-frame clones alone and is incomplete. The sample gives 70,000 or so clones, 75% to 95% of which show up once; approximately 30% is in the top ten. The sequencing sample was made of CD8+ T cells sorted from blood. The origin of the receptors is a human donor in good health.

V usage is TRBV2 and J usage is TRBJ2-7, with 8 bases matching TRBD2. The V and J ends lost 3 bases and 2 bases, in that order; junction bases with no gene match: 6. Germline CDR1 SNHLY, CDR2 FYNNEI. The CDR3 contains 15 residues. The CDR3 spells CASSDFSGVAYEQYF. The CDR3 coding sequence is TGTGCCAGCAGTGACTTTAGCGGGGTCGCCTACGAGCAGTACTTC.

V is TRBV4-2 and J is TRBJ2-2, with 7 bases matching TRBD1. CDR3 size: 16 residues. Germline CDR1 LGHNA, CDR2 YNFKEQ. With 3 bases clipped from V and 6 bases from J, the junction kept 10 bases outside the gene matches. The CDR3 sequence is CASSQPGQLISGELFF. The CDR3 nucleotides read TGTGCCAGCAGCCAGCCGGGACAGTTAATATCCGGGGAGCTGTTTTTT.

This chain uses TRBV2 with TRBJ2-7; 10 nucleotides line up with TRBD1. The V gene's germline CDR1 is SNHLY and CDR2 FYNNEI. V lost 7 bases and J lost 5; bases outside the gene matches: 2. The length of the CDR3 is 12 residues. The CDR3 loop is CASKGTGDEQYF. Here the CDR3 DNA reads TGTGCCAGCAAGGGGACAGGGGACGAGCAGTACTTC.